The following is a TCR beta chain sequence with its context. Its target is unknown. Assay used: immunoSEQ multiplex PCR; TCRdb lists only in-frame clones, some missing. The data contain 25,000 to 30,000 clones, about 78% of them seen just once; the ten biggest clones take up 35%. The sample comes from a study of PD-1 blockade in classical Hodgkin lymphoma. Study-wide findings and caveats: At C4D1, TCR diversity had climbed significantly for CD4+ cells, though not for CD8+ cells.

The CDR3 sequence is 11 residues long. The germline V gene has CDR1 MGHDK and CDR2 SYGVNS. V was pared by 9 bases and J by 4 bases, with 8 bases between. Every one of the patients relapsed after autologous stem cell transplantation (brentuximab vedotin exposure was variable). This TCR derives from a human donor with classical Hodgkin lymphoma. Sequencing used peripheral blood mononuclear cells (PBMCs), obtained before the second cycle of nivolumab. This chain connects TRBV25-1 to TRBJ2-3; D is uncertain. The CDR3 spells CASGTADTQYF. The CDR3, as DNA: TGTGCCAGTGGTACCGCAGATACGCAGTATTTT.